This TCR beta chain was captured by sequencing in a study of monozygotic twins with inflammatory bowel disease (dated by TCRdb to the late 2010s). Context from the whole study: The complete study included 30 or so monozygotic twin pairs: 19 IBD-discordant Danish pairs and nine German pairs, of which four were IBD-concordant and five were IBD-discordant. The search for disease-associated traits relied mainly on comparing IBD patients with their genetically identical healthy co-twins within discordant pairs. Each individual had, on average, about 151 000 unique TCRalpha sequences and 181 000 unique TCRbeta sequences available for analysis.

Notes on this clonotype: Its antigen remains unidentified.

From each donor, a roughly 2.7 ml peripheral blood sample was collected into PAXgene tubes and kept at -80 degrees C. Without any T cell sorting, total RNA was extracted from whole blood using the PAXgene blood miRNA kit on an automated QIAcube. Peripheral blood from monozygotic twin pairs concordant or discordant for inflammatory bowel disease was subjected to deep TCRalpha and TCRbeta repertoire profiling with unique molecular barcoding. Smoking habits were recorded for all twin pairs, and each individual was classified as a current, former or never smoker. Findings and caveats that apply to the study as a whole: Concordant and discordant twins showed no difference in repertoire similarity, possibly because of limited statistical power. IBD patients shared fewer clonotypes with other individuals than healthy twins did, most markedly in patients showing signs of disease activity. Differing immunosuppressive treatments among patients may have added background noise and inter-individual variability to the repertoires. A decrease in TCRbeta repertoire diversity, as measured by inverse Simpson index, was observed in IBD patients compared with their healthy co-twins. Distinction between different T cell subtypes could not be achieved in the analysis. No single strong signal or clonotype linked to IBD turned up in the results, so the idea that one exists was not supported.

Libraries came from 5' RACE. Preparation of each TCR library used around 3.5 ug of total RNA. cDNA was synthesized with SMARTScribe reverse transcriptase in eight separate reactions per sample. During cDNA synthesis, unique molecular identifiers containing a 6-nucleotide sample barcode were introduced by template switching. TCRalpha and TCRbeta cDNA was amplified by two nested PCRs of about 15 and 9 cycles, with bead purification after each PCR. Before amplification, the cDNA was treated with uracil DNA-glycosylase and purified using the QIAquick PCR purification kit. The second PCR was the step at which Illumina TruSeq-compatible adapters and sample-specific barcodes were added. Library quality and concentration were checked on TapeStation and Qubit, and libraries were pooled at about 5 ng each. Sequencing of the pooled libraries was done on an Illumina HiSeq2500 single-index Rapid Run using custom sequencing primers and 2 x 100 bp reads. In the authors' own workflow: PCR and sequencing errors were corrected by UMI-based consensus assembly using MiGEC version 1.2.6. MiXCR version 2.1.1 handled V(D)J alignment, clonotype assembly and CDR3 extraction. Normalisation of gene usage, clonotype sharing and MAIT/NKT TCR abundance was achieved by analysing the top 1000, 10 000 and 20 000 clonotypes per sample. Diversity was computed as the inverse Simpson index with the vegan R package after downsampling to 27 000 UMIs. Paired Mann-Whitney U tests were applied to discordant twin pairs, with Benjamini-Hochberg correction for multiple testing. After TCRdb reprocessed the reads, each CDR3 protein sequence was kept as one row, without DNA. It is TCRdb's table, rather than the study itself, that gives the V and J calls and clone size. The sample table holds fewer than 350,000 distinct CDR3 sequences. The top ten clonotypes cover roughly 2% of the sample.

The germline V gene (reference sequence) gives CDR1 as SGHKS and CDR2 as YYEKEE. The CDR3 holds 13 amino acids from the cysteine to the phenylalanine. The entry carries no DNA sequence. Sequenced sample: blood. This TCR was sampled from a human donor with ulcerative colitis or Crohn's disease, or a healthy co-twin of an affected twin (not recorded which). The sequence joins TRBV5-5 to TRBJ1-1. The CDR3 protein: CASWRRVNTEAFF.